The 4 T cell receptor beta chains reported below all come from one sample, sequenced in a study of blood T cell repertoires in COVID-19 (dated by TCRdb to the early 2020s). The library relied on the immunoSEQ multiplex PCR assay. The clones in this table, taken by TCRdb from immuneACCESS, are in-frame only. Not every clone is retained; where verified, under half of the shortfall comes from an unresolved V gene, and the cause of the rest is unknown. The sample records about 180,000 clones, about three quarters of which are singletons. The ten largest clones represent about 25% of the sample. The material sequenced was peripheral blood. The receptors come from a woman aged 70-85 years with acute or convalescent COVID-19.

V and J are TRBV5-8 and TRBJ2-5; possibly TRBD1 for D (6 bases). Trimming stripped 3 bases from V and 4 bases from J, with 19 bases between. The germline V gene has CDR1 SGHTS and CDR2 YDEGEE. The CDR3 is 16 amino acids. CDR3 residues: CASSWGQGGFRETQYF. The CDR3 coding sequence is TGTGCCAGCAGCTGGGGACAAGGGGGATTTAGAGAGACCCAGTACTTC.

Written as DNA, the CDR3 is TGTGCCAGCAGCTTCTACTCCAAGGGAGGGGGGATAGCTTTCTTT. Translated, it gives CASSFYSKGGGIAFF. The chain couples TRBV21-1 to TRBJ1-1. TRBV21-1 is annotated as a pseudogene. The CDR3 length is 15 residues.

V usage is TRBV7-2 and J usage is TRBJ1-3; no clear D gene. V was trimmed by 3 bases and J by 8 bases, leaving 14 bases between them. CDR3 length: 14 amino acids. The germline V gene has CDR1 SGHTA and CDR2 FQGNSA. In DNA, the CDR3 is TGTGCCAGCAGCTTCGGGGTCGGTCGGGACACCATATATTTT. It encodes CASSFGVGRDTIYF.

The chain links TRBV5-1 to TRBJ1-1, with 8 bases aligning to TRBD1. The V segment lost 9 bases and the J segment 0 bases; nucleotides outside the gene matches: 4. Germline CDR1 is SGHRS and CDR2 is YFSETQ. The length of the CDR3 is 13 residues. CDR3 protein: CATKDRVNTEAFF. In nucleotides, the CDR3 is TGCGCCACCAAGGACAGGGTGAACACTGAAGCTTTCTTT.